This TCR beta chain was captured by sequencing in a study of CD8 T cells in Susac syndrome. Random hexamers were used to reverse transcribe roughly 0.5 to 1 ug of RNA. TCRdb re-derived calls from the immunoSEQ multiplex PCR reads in MiXCR, one entry per CDR3 protein. The repertoire has under 350,000 distinct CDR3 sequences, 92% of them found once; the top ten carry over 0.05%. It was negative isolation that provided the CD8+ and CD4+ T cells, whereas TEMRA cells were enriched by FACS. The germline V and J ends were trimmed by 5 bases and 2 bases, with 10 bases remaining between them. CDR1 and CDR2 (germline): LNHDA, SQIVND (reference sequence). This CDR3 is 14 amino acids long.

The origin of this receptor is a human donor with multiple sclerosis. This sequence joins TRBV19 and TRBJ1-5; the D is unclear. Material for sequencing was CD4+ T cells from PBMCs. The CDR3 DNA follows: TGTGCCAGTAGTCCCAGCGGTGGCAATCAGCCCCAGCATTTT. It specifies CASSPSGGNQPQHF.